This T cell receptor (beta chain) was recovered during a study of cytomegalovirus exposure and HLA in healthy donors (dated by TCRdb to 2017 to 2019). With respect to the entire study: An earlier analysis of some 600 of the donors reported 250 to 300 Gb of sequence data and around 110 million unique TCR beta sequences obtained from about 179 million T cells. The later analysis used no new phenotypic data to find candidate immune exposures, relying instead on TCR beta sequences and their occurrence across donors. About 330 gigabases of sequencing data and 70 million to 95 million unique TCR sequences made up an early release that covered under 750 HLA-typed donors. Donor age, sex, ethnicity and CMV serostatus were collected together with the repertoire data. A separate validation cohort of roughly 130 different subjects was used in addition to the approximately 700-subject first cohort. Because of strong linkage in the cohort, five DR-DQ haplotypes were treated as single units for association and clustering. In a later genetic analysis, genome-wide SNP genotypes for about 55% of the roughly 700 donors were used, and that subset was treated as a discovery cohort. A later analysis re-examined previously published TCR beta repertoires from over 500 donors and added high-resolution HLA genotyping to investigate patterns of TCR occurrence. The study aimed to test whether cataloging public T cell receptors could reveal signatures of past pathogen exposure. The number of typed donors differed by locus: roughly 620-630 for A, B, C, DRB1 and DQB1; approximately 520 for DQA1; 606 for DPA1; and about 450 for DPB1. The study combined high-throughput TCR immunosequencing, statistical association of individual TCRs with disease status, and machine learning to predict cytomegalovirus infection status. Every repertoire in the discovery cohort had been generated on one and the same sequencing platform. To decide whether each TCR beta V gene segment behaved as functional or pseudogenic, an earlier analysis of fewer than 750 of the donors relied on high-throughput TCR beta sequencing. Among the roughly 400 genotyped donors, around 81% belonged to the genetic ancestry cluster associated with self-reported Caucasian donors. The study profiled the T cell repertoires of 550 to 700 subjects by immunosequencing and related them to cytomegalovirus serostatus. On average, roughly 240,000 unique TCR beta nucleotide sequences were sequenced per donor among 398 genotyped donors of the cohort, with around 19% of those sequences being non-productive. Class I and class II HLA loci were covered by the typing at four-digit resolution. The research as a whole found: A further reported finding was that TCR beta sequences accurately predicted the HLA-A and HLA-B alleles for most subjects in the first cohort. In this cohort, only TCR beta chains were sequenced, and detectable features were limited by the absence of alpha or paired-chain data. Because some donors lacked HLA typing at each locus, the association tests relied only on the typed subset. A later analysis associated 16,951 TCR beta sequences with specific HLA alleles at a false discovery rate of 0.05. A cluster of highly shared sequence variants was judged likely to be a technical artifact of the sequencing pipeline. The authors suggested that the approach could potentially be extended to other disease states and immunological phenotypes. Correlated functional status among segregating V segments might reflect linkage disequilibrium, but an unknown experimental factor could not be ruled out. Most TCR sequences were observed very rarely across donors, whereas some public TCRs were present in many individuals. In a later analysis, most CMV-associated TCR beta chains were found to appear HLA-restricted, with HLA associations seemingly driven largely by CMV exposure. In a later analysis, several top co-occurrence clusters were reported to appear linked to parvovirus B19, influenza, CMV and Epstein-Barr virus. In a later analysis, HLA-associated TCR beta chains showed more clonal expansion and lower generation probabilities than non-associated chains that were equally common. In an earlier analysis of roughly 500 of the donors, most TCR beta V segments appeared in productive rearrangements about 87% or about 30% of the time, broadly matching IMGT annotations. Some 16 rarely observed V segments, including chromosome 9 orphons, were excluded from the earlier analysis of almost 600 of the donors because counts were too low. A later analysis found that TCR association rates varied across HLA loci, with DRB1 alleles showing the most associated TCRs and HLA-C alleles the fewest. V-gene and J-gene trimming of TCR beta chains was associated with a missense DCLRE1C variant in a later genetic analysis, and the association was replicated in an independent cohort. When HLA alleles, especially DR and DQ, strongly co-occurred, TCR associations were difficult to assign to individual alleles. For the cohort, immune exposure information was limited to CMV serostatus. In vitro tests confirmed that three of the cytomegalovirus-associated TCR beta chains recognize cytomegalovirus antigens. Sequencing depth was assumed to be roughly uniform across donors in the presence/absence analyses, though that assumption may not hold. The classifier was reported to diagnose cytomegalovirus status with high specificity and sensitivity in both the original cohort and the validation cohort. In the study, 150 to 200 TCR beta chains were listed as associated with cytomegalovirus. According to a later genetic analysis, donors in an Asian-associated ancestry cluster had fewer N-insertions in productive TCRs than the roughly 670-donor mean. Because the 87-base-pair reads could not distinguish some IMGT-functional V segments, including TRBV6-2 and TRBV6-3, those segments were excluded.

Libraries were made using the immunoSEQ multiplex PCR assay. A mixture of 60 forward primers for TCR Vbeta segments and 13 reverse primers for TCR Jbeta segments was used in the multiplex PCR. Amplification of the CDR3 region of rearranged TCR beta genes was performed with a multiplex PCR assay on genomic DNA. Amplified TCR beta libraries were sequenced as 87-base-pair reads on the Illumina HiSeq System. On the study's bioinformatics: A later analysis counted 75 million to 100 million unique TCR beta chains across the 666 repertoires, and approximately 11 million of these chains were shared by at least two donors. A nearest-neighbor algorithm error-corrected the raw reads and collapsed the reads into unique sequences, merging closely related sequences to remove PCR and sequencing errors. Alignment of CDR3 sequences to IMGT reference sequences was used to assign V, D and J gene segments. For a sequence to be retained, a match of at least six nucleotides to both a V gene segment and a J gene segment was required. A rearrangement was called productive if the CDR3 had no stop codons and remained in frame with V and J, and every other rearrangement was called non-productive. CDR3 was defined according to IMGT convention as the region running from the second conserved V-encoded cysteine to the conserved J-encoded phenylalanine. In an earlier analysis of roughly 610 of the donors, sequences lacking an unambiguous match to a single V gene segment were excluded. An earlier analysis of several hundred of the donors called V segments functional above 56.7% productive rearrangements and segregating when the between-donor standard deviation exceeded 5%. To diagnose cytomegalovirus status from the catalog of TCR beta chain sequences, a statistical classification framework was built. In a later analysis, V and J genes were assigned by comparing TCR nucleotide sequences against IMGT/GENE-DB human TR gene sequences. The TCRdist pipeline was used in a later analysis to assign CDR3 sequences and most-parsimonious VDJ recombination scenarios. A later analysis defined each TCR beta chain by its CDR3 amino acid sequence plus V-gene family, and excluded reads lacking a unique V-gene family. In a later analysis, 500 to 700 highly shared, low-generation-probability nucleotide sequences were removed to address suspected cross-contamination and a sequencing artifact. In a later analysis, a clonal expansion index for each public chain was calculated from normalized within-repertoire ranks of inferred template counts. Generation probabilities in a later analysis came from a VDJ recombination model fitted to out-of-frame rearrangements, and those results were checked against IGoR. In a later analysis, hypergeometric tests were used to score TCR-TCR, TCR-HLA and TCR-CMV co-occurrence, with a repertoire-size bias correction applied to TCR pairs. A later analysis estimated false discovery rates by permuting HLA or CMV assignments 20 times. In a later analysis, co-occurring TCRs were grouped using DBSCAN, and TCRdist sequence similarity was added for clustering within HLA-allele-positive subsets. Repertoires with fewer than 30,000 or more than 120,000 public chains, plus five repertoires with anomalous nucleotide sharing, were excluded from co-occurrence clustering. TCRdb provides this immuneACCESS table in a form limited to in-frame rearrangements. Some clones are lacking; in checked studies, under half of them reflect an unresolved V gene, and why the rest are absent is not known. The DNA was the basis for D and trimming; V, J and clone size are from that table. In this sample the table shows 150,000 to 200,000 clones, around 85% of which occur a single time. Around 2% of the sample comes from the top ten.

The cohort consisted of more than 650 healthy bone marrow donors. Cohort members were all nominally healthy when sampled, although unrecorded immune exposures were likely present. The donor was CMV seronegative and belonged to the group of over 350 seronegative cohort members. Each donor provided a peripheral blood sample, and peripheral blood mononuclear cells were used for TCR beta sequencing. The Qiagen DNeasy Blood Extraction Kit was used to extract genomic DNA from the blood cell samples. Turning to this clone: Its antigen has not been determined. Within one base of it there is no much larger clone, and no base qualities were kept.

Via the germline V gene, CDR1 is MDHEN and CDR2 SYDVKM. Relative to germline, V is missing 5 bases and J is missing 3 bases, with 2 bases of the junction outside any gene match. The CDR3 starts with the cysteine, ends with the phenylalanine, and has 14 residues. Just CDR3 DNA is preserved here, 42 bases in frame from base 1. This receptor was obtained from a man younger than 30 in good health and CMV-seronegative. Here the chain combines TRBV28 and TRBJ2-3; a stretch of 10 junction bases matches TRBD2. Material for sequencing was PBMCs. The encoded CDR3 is CASSTSGTTDTQYF. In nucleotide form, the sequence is TGTGCCAGCAGTACTAGCGGGACAACAGATACGCAGTATTTT.